This T cell receptor beta chain was recorded in a study of T cell responses to AZD1222 COVID-19 vaccine. Produced via immunoSEQ multiplex PCR; TCRdb's table is partial and in-frame only. The sample has around 88,000 clones; 80% to 90% are singletons. In this sample, this clone turned up once. Material: peripheral blood, obtained on day 0 of MenACWY control vaccination. The sequence came from an adult in good health.

The CDR3: CASSVDETQYF. As DNA, the CDR3 is TGTGCCAGCAGCGTAGATGAGACCCAGTACTTC. V and J are TRBV9 and TRBJ2-5; D not certain. V gave up 0 bases and J gave up 5 bases, with 2 bases separating them. CDR1 is SGDLS and CDR2 is YYNGEE in the germline V gene. The CDR3 covers 11 residues. Full variable domain (outside the CDR3, taken from reference TRBV9 and TRBJ2-5): DSGVTQTPKHLITATGQRVTLRCSPRSGDLSVYWYQQSLDQGLQFLIQYYNGEERAKGNILERFSAQQFPDLHSELNLSSLELGDSALYFCASSVDETQYFGPGTRLLVL.